This TCR beta chain was sequenced during a study of blood T cell repertoires in COVID-19. Across the whole study: Samples came from the United States, Italy and Spain, spanning acute and convalescent COVID-19. PBMCs, B-cell-depleted T cells, or T cells were the source of the cDNA or gDNA that made up the material.

Authors' methods: Quantification of nucleated cells was approximated via reference gene primer amplification. Produced via immunoSEQ multiplex PCR; TCRdb's table is partial and in-frame only. V and J calls plus clone size are reproduced from that table; the DNA served to infer D and trimming. The sample includes fewer than 200,000 clones, about nine tenths seen only once; the top ten take around 0.5%. J lost 6 bases, V lost 6 bases, and 10 bases had no gene match. The CDR3 consists of 15 residues. Germline V CDR1 and CDR2: SNHLY, FYNNEI. The receptor was isolated from a man aged 50 to 60 with acute or convalescent COVID-19. The chain joins TRBV2 to TRBJ1-5; TRBD1 matches at 8 bases. Specimen: peripheral blood. CDR3 amino acids: CASRAGQGAAQPQHF. CDR3 DNA sequence: TGTGCCAGCAGGGCCGGTCAGGGGGCGGCTCAGCCCCAGCATTTT. Looking up the rest from reference TRBV2 and TRBJ1-5 gives the full variable domain: EPEVTQTPSHQVTQMGQEVILRCVPISNHLYFYWYRQILGQKVEFLVSFYNNEISEKSEIFDDQFSVERPDGSNFTLKIRSTKLEDSAMYFCASRAGQGAAQPQHFGDGTRLSIL.